This is a list of T cell receptor beta chains from one sample in a study of cytomegalovirus exposure and HLA in healthy donors. Produced via immunoSEQ multiplex PCR; TCRdb's table is partial and in-frame only. The sample consists of around 170,000 clones, around 76% of them appearing once. The sequencing input was PBMCs. All receptors derive from a woman in her twenties or thirties in good health and CMV-seropositive. Each CDR3 is given with its conserved first and last residue. The D gene is left open where the match is weak. The size entry is marked missing in some rows and otherwise reads once, few, many or a size class.

size: -; J: TRBJ1-5; V: TRBV6-5; D: -; CDR3: CASSFSGGVGNQPQHF; DNA: TGTGCCAGCAGTTTTTCCGGGGGGGTCGGCAATCAGCCCCAGCATTTT
size: -; J: TRBJ2-7; V: TRBV9; D: TRBD2; CDR3: CASSRELAGNEQYF; DNA: TGTGCCAGCAGCCGAGAACTAGCGGGGAACGAGCAGTACTTC
size: once; J: TRBJ2-5; V: TRBV5-1; D: TRBD2; CDR3: CASSLELAGALGEQYF; DNA: TGCGCCAGCAGCTTGGAATTAGCGGGGGCCCTTGGGGAGCAGTACTTC
size: -; J: TRBJ1-4; V: TRBV6-5; D: -; CDR3: CASRPGPGVEKLFF; DNA: TGTGCCAGCAGACCAGGGCCGGGGGTTGAAAAACTGTTTTTT
size: -; J: TRBJ2-7; V: TRBV18; D: -; CDR3: CASSPVSDEQYF; DNA: TGTGCCAGCTCACCAGTCAGCGATGAGCAGTACTTC
size: few; J: TRBJ2-7; V: TRBV29-1; D: -; CDR3: CSVETGFYEQYF; DNA: TGCAGCGTTGAGACGGGTTTCTACGAGCAGTACTTC
size: -; J: TRBJ2-1; V: TRBV2; D: TRBD1; CDR3: CASSEAGDRDYNEQFF; DNA: TGTGCCAGCAGTGAAGCGGGGGACAGGGATTACAATGAGCAGTTCTTC
size: -; J: TRBJ1-2; V: TRBV7-9; D: -; CDR3: CSSSLGGEVSYGYTF; DNA: TGTTCCAGCAGCCTCGGGGGGGAGGTTAGCTATGGCTACACCTTC
size: -; J: TRBJ2-7; V: TRBV28; D: TRBD1; CDR3: CASILSFGAGGRHEQYF; DNA: TGTGCCAGCATTCTCTCCTTTGGGGCAGGGGGTAGGCACGAGCAGTACTTC
size: -; J: TRBJ2-5; V: TRBV9; D: -; CDR3: CASSATGLRLGKETQYF; DNA: TGTGCCAGCAGCGCCACGGGACTCCGCTTGGGGAAAGAGACCCAGTACTTC
size: -; J: TRBJ2-4; V: TRBV7-4; D: -; CDR3: CASSLALSYNKNIQYF; DNA: TGTGCCAGCAGCTTAGCGCTAAGCTATAACAAAAACATTCAGTACTTC
size: -; J: TRBJ1-4; V: TRBV7-2; D: TRBD1; CDR3: CASSSGTGEKLFF; DNA: TGTGCCAGCAGCTCCGGGACAGGAGAAAAACTGTTTTTT
size: -; J: TRBJ2-7; V: TRBV5-6; D: -; CDR3: CASSMEGDEQYF; DNA: TGTGCCAGCAGTATGGAGGGAGACGAGCAGTACTTC
size: -; J: TRBJ2-4; V: TRBV7-2; D: -; CDR3: CASSRDPAGGKNIQYF; DNA: TGTGCCAGCAGCAGAGACCCCGCAGGAGGCAAAAACATTCAGTACTTC
size: -; J: TRBJ2-5; V: TRBV28; D: -; CDR3: CASSRAGGTQYF; DNA: TGTGCCAGCAGTCGCGCCGGGGGGACCCAGTACTTC
size: -; J: TRBJ2-5; V: TRBV9; D: -; CDR3: CASSVGHQETQYF; DNA: TGTGCCAGCAGCGTAGGACATCAAGAGACCCAGTACTTC
size: once; J: TRBJ2-1; V: TRBV19; D: TRBD1; CDR3: CASIDRANEQFF; DNA: TGTGCCTCAATTGACAGGGCCAATGAGCAGTTCTTC
size: -; J: TRBJ2-7; V: TRBV6-5; D: -; CDR3: CASSYSRDGEQYF; DNA: TGTGCCAGCAGTTACTCAAGAGACGGGGAGCAGTACTTC
size: -; J: TRBJ1-5; V: TRBV4-3; D: -; CDR3: CASSQDYRGIGQPQHF; DNA: TGCGCCAGCAGCCAAGATTACAGAGGGATAGGGCAGCCCCAGCATTTT
size: -; J: TRBJ2-1; V: TRBV4-2; D: TRBD1; CDR3: CASSPRQGIGNEQFF; DNA: TGTGCCAGCAGCCCCCGACAGGGAATAGGCAATGAGCAGTTCTTC
size: -; J: TRBJ2-5; V: TRBV4-1; D: TRBD2; CDR3: CASSQDALAGGRGETQYF; DNA: TGCGCCAGCAGCCAAGATGCCCTAGCGGGGGGGCGGGGTGAGACCCAGTACTTC
size: -; J: TRBJ2-7; V: TRBV7-9; D: -; CDR3: CASSKDSPAEQYF; DNA: TGTGCCAGCAGTAAGGACTCCCCCGCCGAGCAGTACTTC
size: -; J: TRBJ2-1; V: TRBV6-5; D: TRBD2; CDR3: CASRRLGTRSNEQFF; DNA: TGTGCCAGCAGACGACTCGGGACTAGGTCGAATGAGCAGTTCTTC
size: -; J: TRBJ2-1; V: TRBV4-1; D: TRBD1; CDR3: CASSQGKLDRSSIVFF; DNA: TGCGCCAGCAGCCAAGGAAAGCTGGACAGGTCTAGTATCGTGTTCTTC
size: -; J: TRBJ2-2; V: TRBV7-2; D: TRBD1; CDR3: CASSPPSDRANWNTGELFF; DNA: TGTGCCAGCAGCCCCCCCTCCGACAGGGCTAATTGGAACACCGGGGAGCTGTTTTTT
size: -; J: TRBJ2-7; V: TRBV6-6; D: -; CDR3: CASSYPGTSSYEQYF; DNA: TGTGCCAGCAGTTACCCCGGGACAAGCTCCTACGAGCAGTACTTC
size: -; J: TRBJ1-2; V: TRBV6-6; D: -; CDR3: CASSYEPGRHYGYTF; DNA: TGTGCCAGCAGTTACGAGCCGGGGAGACACTATGGCTACACCTTC
size: few; J: TRBJ2-3; V: TRBV2; D: TRBD2; CDR3: CASSEIAGANTQYF; DNA: TGTGCCAGCAGTGAAATAGCGGGGGCGAATACGCAGTATTTT
size: -; J: TRBJ2-3; V: TRBV4-1; D: TRBD1; CDR3: CASSRQGIGTQYF; DNA: TGCGCCAGCAGCCGACAGGGAATTGGGACGCAGTATTTT
size: -; J: TRBJ2-7; V: TRBV10-2; D: TRBD1; CDR3: CASRDRVPHEQYF; DNA: TGCGCCAGCAGGGACAGGGTTCCCCACGAGCAGTACTTC
size: few; J: TRBJ2-7; V: TRBV7-8; D: -; CDR3: CASSLSRGAVHEQYF; DNA: TGTGCCAGCAGCTTAAGTCGGGGGGCCGTCCACGAGCAGTACTTC
size: -; J: TRBJ1-3; V: TRBV9; D: TRBD1; CDR3: CASSFGTGAGNTIYF; DNA: TGTGCCAGCAGCTTCGGGACAGGGGCTGGAAACACCATATATTTT
size: -; J: TRBJ1-5; V: TRBV4-3; D: TRBD1; CDR3: CASSQEVGQGKQPQHF; DNA: TGCGCCAGCAGCCAGGAAGTCGGACAGGGGAAGCAGCCCCAGCATTTT
size: -; J: TRBJ2-3; V: TRBV5-1; D: TRBD1; CDR3: CASSLAGTGLPDTQYF; DNA: TGCGCCAGCAGCTTGGCCGGGACAGGCCTCCCAGATACGCAGTATTTT
size: -; J: TRBJ1-2; V: TRBV5-4; D: -; CDR3: CASSFGTQGVGYTF; DNA: TGTGCCAGCAGCTTCGGAACTCAAGGGGTCGGCTACACCTTC
size: -; J: TRBJ2-5; V: TRBV5-1; D: TRBD1; CDR3: CASRGQGETQETQYF; DNA: TGCGCCAGCCGCGGACAGGGGGAGACACAAGAGACCCAGTACTTC
size: -; J: TRBJ2-2; V: TRBV7-2; D: TRBD2; CDR3: CASSPWTSEGGGELFF; DNA: TGTGCCAGCAGCCCCTGGACTAGCGAGGGGGGCGGGGAGCTGTTTTTT
size: once; J: TRBJ2-1; V: TRBV6-6; D: -; CDR3: CASSYPFGEHEQFF; DNA: TGTGCCAGCAGTTACCCGTTTGGTGAGCATGAGCAGTTCTTC
size: few; J: TRBJ1-6; V: TRBV9; D: TRBD1; CDR3: CASSVTGACDSPLHF; DNA: TGTGCCAGCAGCGTCACAGGGGCCTGTGATTCACCCCTCCACTTT
size: once; J: TRBJ2-5; V: TRBV6-6; D: -; CDR3: CASSYSGVQETQYF; DNA: TGTGCCAGCAGTTACTCCGGGGTTCAAGAGACCCAGTACTTC
size: once; J: TRBJ1-4; V: TRBV7-2; D: TRBD1; CDR3: CASSPGTGRANEKLFF; DNA: TGTGCCAGCAGCCCCGGGACAGGGCGGGCTAATGAAAAACTGTTTTTT
size: -; J: TRBJ2-5; V: TRBV7-2; D: TRBD2; CDR3: CASSFRLAGGQETQYF; DNA: TGTGCCAGCAGCTTCAGACTAGCGGGGGGGCAAGAGACCCAGTACTTC
size: -; J: TRBJ2-1; V: TRBV7-9; D: -; CDR3: CSSSPDSRNEQFF; DNA: TGTTCCAGCAGCCCGGACAGCCGGAATGAGCAGTTCTTC
size: -; J: TRBJ1-6; V: TRBV6-6; D: TRBD1; CDR3: CASSSGQDPSPLHF; DNA: TGTGCCAGCAGTAGCGGACAGGATCCATCACCCCTCCACTTT
size: -; J: TRBJ2-5; V: TRBV9; D: TRBD1; CDR3: CASSVEAGGAETQYF; DNA: TGTGCCAGCAGCGTAGAGGCAGGGGGCGCAGAGACCCAGTACTTC
size: -; J: TRBJ2-2; V: TRBV5-1; D: -; CDR3: CASSPGVSGELFF; DNA: TGCGCCAGCAGCCCCGGGGTGAGCGGGGAGCTGTTTTTT
size: -; J: TRBJ2-2; V: TRBV10-3; D: -; CDR3: CAIRGLAGAMNTGELFF; DNA: TGTGCCATCAGGGGACTGGCGGGGGCCATGAACACCGGGGAGCTGTTTTTT
size: once; J: TRBJ2-5; V: TRBV6-5; D: -; CDR3: CASGISGPRETQYF; DNA: TGTGCCAGCGGGATAAGCGGACCACGGGAGACCCAGTACTTC
size: once; J: TRBJ2-1; V: TRBV5-1; D: TRBD2; CDR3: CASSPLTSGGAREQFF; DNA: TGCGCCAGCAGCCCGTTGACTAGCGGGGGGGCCAGGGAGCAGTTCTTC
size: few; J: TRBJ2-5; V: TRBV27; D: -; CDR3: CASSSWSAVAETQYF; DNA: TGTGCCAGCAGTTCATGGTCGGCGGTGGCGGAGACCCAGTACTTC
size: few; J: TRBJ2-3; V: TRBV4-3; D: -; CDR3: CASSQGWGGITDTQYF; DNA: TGCGCCAGCAGCCAAGGGTGGGGGGGCATAACAGATACGCAGTATTTT
size: -; J: TRBJ2-3; V: TRBV13; D: -; CDR3: CASSSTDSTDTQYF; DNA: TGTGCCAGCAGCTCGACAGATAGCACAGATACGCAGTATTTT
size: -; J: TRBJ2-7; V: TRBV28; D: TRBD1; CDR3: CASRTTGTEFFF; DNA: TGTGCCAGCCGAACCACCGGGACAGAATTTTTCTTC
size: -; J: TRBJ2-7; V: TRBV28; D: -; CDR3: CASSYPFGGPISYEQYF; DNA: TGTGCCAGCAGTTACCCATTTGGCGGCCCCATATCCTACGAGCAGTACTTC
size: once; J: TRBJ2-3; V: TRBV7-3; D: TRBD1; CDR3: CASSPGDRAFTDTQYF; DNA: TGTGCCAGCAGCCCGGGGGACAGGGCTTTCACAGATACGCAGTATTTT